This entry lists 16 T cell receptor beta chains sequenced from one sample in a study of blood T cell repertoires in COVID-19. Data came from immunoSEQ multiplex PCR; TCRdb stores just in-frame clones and leaves some out. The sample lists 50,000 to 55,000 clones, more than 70% occurring once. Specimen: peripheral blood. The receptors were gathered from a man aged 55 to 70 with acute or convalescent COVID-19.

V gene TRBV2 combines with J gene TRBJ2-5, with a possible D match to TRBD2 (5 bases). This CDR3 has 14 residues. Germline assignment: CDR1 SNHLY and CDR2 FYNNEI. Between the trimmed V and J ends, which lost 6 bases and 4 bases, there was a span of 15 bases. CDR3 amino acids: CASRGFAGVETQYF. In nucleotides, the CDR3 is TGTGCCAGCAGGGGGTTTGCGGGCGTAGAGACCCAGTACTTC.

The rearrangement uses TRBV28 and TRBJ2-6; 7 nucleotides align to TRBD1. The CDR3 spans 16 residues. CDR1 MDHEN and CDR2 SYDVKM come from the germline V gene. V was clipped by 2 bases and J by 2 bases; unmatched bases: 3. The CDR3 reads CASSLPGQAGANVLTF. The CDR3 DNA is TGTGCCAGCAGTTTACCCGGACAGGCTGGGGCCAACGTCCTGACTTTC.

The sample holds a few counts of this clone. The V call is TRBV27, the J call TRBJ2-1; 10 bases line up with TRBD2. V lost 3 bases, J lost 9 bases, and 8 bases stayed unmatched. Germline CDR1 reads MNHEY; CDR2 reads SMNVEV (reference sequence). The CDR3 extends over 15 amino acids. CDR3 residues: CASSFSLAGVGEQFF. The CDR3 DNA follows: TGTGCCAGCAGTTTCAGCCTAGCGGGAGTCGGTGAGCAGTTCTTC.

This clone occurred once. The gene calls are TRBV6-5 and TRBJ1-1; D ambiguous. The CDR3 length is 12 residues. V was shortened by 6 bases and J by 7 bases, with 12 bases between the two germline ends. Germline V gene data show CDR1 as MNHEY and CDR2 as SVGAGI. The CDR3 DNA follows: TGTGCCAGCAGGGAGGGAATAAATGAAGCTTTCTTT. It codes for CASREGINEAFF.

V is TRBV6-1 and J is TRBJ1-5, with TRBD1 as a possible D gene (5 bases). Trimming removed 2 bases at V and 4 bases at J, with 12 bases between. Germline V gives CDR1 MNHNS, CDR2 SASEGT. CDR3 length: 15 residues. The CDR3 loop reads CASSEFGQPNQPQHF. Written as DNA, the CDR3 is TGTGCCAGCAGTGAATTTGGACAACCAAATCAGCCCCAGCATTTT.

The rearrangement joins TRBV2 to TRBJ1-2; D may be TRBD1 (6 bases). Germline CDR1 SNHLY, CDR2 FYNNEI. This CDR3 has 15 residues. Trimming took off 1 base at V and 7 bases at J, with 16 bases between the two ends. CDR3 sequence reads: CASSEEGLGGGGYTF. CDR3 in DNA: TGTGCCAGCAGTGAAGAGGGGTTGGGAGGGGGTGGCTACACCTTC.

The chain employs TRBV7-9 and TRBJ2-5, with TRBD1 identical over 8 bases. After removal of 5 bases from V and 5 bases from J, the junction contained 22 bases not matched to a gene. Per the germline V gene, CDR1 is SEHNR and CDR2 is FQNEAQ (reference sequence). The CDR3 is 19 residues long. CDR3 nucleotides: TGTGCCAGCAGCGCCCGACAGGGGACGACTTTTAAGAGGGTGGAGACCCAGTACTTC. Translation: CASSARQGTTFKRVETQYF.

The rearrangement links TRBV11-2 to TRBJ2-7; no definite D call. The CDR3 has 13 amino acids. The germline V and J ends were trimmed by 3 bases and 4 bases, with 10 bases remaining between them. Germline V gene sequence: CDR1 SGHAT, CDR2 FQNNGV. CDR3 sequence: CASSLNKDYEQYF. In nucleotides, the CDR3 is TGTGCCAGCAGCTTGAACAAAGATTACGAGCAGTACTTC.

Here the CDR3 reads CATSDGGSHNTEAFF. The CDR3 DNA is TGTGCCACCAGTGATGGGGGCAGTCACAACACTGAAGCTTTCTTT. This chain connects TRBV24-1 to TRBJ1-1; a weak D match, TRBD1 (6 bases). Trimming cost V 3 bases and J 2 bases, with 12 bases left between them. The CDR3 consists of 15 residues. CDR1 is KGHDR and CDR2 is SFDVKD in the germline V gene.

The J gene is TRBJ1-1, the V gene TRBV28; TRBD1 aligns across 11 bases. The J segment lost 2 bases and the V segment lost 6 bases, leaving 5 bases of the junction unmatched. This CDR3 is built from 15 residues. Looked up from germline, CDR1 is MDHEN and CDR2 is SYDVKM. DNA of the CDR3: TGTGCCAGCAGCCGCGGACAGGGGGCTAACACTGAAGCTTTCTTT. This sequence encodes CASSRGQGANTEAFF.

The chain couples TRBV4-2 to TRBJ1-6, with unresolved D. With 0 bases removed from V and 5 bases from J, the gap between germline ends came to 17 bases. The length of the CDR3 is 18 residues. Germline V lookup: CDR1 LGHNA, CDR2 YNFKEQ. DNA for the CDR3: TGTGCCAGCAGCCAAGATCGGGCAACGAGGGTGAATAATTCACCCCTCCACTTT. Its protein product is CASSQDRATRVNNSPLHF.

This clone was observed a single time. The V call is TRBV9, the J call TRBJ2-7; 7 positions agree with TRBD2. CDR1 and CDR2 (germline): SGDLS, YYNGEE. V lost 0 bases, J lost 3 bases, and 0 bases stayed unmatched. CDR3 length: 13 amino acids. The CDR3 protein is CASSVGDYYEQYF. CDR3 sequence (DNA): TGTGCCAGCAGCGTAGGGGACTACTACGAGCAGTACTTC.

The V call is TRBV4-2, the J call TRBJ2-1, with TRBD2 identical over 10 bases. The CDR3 loop spans 15 amino acids. Per germline, CDR1 LGHNA and CDR2 YNFKEQ. The trim removed 2 bases at V and 9 bases at J, leaving 7 bases unmatched. This CDR3 reads CASSQLAGEWVEQFF. CDR3 in DNA: TGTGCCAGCAGCCAACTAGCGGGAGAGTGGGTTGAGCAGTTCTTC.

CDR3 region: CASSVWGGFSYNEQFF. The CDR3 DNA reads TGTGCCAGCAGCGTCTGGGGCGGATTCTCCTACAATGAGCAGTTCTTC. The rearrangement uses TRBV5-6 and TRBJ2-1; the D gene is possibly TRBD1 (5 bases). This CDR3 has 16 residues. V was cut by 4 bases and J by 0 bases, with 14 bases left in between. Germline V lookup: CDR1 SGHDT, CDR2 YYEEEE. The full variable domain, its missing parts supplied by reference TRBV5-6 and TRBJ2-1, is DAGVTQSPTHLIKTRGQQVTLRCSPKSGHDTVSWYQQALGQGPQFIFQYYEEEERQRGNFPDRFSGHQFPNYSSELNVNALLLGDSALYLCASSVWGGFSYNEQFFGPGTRLTVL.

V is TRBV6-2 or TRBV6-3 and J is TRBJ2-1, with a tentative D call TRBD1 (7 bases). The length of the CDR3 is 23 residues. V lost 6 bases to trimming and J lost 0 bases, with 36 bases between them. Germline lookup yields CDR1 MNHEY and CDR2 SVGEGT. CDR3 DNA: TGTGCCAGCAGCCCGGATTCCCAGGGGGGCCCCATTGGGGACCACAGCTCCTACAATGAGCAGTTCTTC. Its translation is CASSPDSQGGPIGDHSSYNEQFF.

The chain combines TRBV27 with TRBJ2-7; D unresolved. Germline V gene data show CDR1 as MNHEY and CDR2 as SMNVEV (reference sequence). The V gene lost 4 bases and the J gene lost 3 bases, with 7 bases spanning the gap. The CDR3 contains 12 residues. CDR3 residues: CASSSYSYEQYF. The CDR3 DNA sequence: TGTGCCAGCAGTTCCTACAGCTACGAGCAGTACTTC.